This TCR beta chain was identified during a study of blood T cells in healthy people across ages. Findings and caveats of the study: In long-lived donors, naive CD4+ cell counts and diversity exceeded those of aged donors.

Using a J-beta primer mix together with a sample-barcoded 5' primer, a second PCR was run for roughly 7 to 11 cycles. TCRdb independently ran MiXCR on the 5' RACE reads; one entry per CDR3 protein. The sample records about 670,000 distinct CDR3 sequences, approximately 52% being singletons. After removal of 5 bases from V and 6 bases from J, the junction contained 6 bases not matched to a gene. Germline V gene sequence: CDR1 KGHDR, CDR2 SFDVKD. The CDR3 consists of 14 residues. About this clonotype itself: Its antigen is unidentified.

Material for sequencing was blood. The origin of this receptor is a woman of 80 years or more in good health. The chain joins TRBV24-1 to TRBJ2-1, with 7 bases that match TRBD2. This chain's CDR3 is CATSVAGVVNEQFF. The CDR3, as DNA: TGTGCCACCAGTGTCGCGGGAGTTGTCAATGAGCAGTTCTTC.